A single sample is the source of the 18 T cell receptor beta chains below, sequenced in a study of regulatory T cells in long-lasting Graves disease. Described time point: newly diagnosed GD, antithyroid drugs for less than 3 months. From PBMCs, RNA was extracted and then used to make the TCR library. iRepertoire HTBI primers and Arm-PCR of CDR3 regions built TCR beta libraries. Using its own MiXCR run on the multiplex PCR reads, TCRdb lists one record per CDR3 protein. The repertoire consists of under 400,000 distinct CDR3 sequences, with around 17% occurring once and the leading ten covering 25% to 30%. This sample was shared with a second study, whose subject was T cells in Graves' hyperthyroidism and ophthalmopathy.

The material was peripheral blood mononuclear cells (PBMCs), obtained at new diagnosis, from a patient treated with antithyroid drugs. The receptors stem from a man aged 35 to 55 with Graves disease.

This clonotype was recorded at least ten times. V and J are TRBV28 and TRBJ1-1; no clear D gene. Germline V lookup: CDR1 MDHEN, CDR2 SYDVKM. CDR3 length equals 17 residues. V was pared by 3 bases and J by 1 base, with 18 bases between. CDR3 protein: CASSFGRTYLTNTEAFF. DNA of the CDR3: TGTGCCAGCAGTTTTGGACGGACCTACCTCACGAACACTGAAGCTTTCTTT.

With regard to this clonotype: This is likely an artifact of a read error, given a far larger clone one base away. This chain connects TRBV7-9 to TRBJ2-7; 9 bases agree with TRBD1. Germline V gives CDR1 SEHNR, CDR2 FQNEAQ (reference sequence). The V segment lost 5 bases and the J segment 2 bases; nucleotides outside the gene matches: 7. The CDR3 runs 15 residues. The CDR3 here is CASSPGTGWAYEQYF. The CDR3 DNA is TGTGCCAGCAGCCCCGGGACAGGGTGGGCCTACGAGCAGTACTTC.

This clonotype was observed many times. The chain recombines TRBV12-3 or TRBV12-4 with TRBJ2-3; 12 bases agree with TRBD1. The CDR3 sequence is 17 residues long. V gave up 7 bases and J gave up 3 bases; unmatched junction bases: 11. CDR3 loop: CASKGGGDRGPTDTQYF. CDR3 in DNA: TGTGCCAGCAAAGGGGGGGGGGACAGGGGGCCGACAGATACGCAGTATTTT.

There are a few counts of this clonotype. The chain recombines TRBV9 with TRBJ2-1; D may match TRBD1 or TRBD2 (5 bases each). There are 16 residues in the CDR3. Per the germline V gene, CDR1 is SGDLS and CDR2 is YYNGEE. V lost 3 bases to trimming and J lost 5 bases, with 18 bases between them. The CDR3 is CASSGRGLSSDNEQFF. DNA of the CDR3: TGTGCCAGCAGCGGAAGGGGCCTCAGTAGCGACAATGAGCAGTTCTTC.

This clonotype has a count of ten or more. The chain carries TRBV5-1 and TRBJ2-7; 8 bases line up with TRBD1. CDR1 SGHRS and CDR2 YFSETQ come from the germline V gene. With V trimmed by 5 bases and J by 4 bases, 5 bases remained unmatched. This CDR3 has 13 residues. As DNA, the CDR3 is TGCGCCAGCAGGGGACAGGAGAATTACGAGCAGTACTTC. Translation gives CASRGQENYEQYF.

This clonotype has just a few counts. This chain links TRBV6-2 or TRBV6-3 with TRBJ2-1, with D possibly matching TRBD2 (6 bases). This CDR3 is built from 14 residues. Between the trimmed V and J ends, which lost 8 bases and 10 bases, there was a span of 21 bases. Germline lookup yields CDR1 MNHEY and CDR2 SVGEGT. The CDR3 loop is CASGSTGVPGEQFF. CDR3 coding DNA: TGTGCCAGCGGCTCCACGGGGGTTCCCGGGGAGCAGTTCTTC.

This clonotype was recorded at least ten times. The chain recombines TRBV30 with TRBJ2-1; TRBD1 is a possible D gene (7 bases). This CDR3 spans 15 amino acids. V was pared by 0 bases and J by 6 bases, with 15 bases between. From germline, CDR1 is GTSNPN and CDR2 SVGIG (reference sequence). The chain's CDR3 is CAWSVNQGGLNEQFF. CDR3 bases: TGTGCCTGGAGTGTAAATCAGGGGGGACTCAATGAGCAGTTCTTC.

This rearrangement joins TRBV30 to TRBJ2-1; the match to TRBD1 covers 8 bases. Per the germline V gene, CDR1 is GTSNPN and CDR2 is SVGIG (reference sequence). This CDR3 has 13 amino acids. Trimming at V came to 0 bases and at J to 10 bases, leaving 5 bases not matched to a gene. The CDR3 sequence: CAWSVQGAGEQFF. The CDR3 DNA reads TGTGCCTGGAGTGTCCAGGGGGCGGGGGAGCAGTTCTTC.

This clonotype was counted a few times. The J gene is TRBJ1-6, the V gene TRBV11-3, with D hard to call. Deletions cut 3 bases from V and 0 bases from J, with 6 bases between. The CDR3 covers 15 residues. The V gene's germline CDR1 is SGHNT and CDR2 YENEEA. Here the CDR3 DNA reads TGTGCCAGCAGCTTTGAGAGCTCCTATAATTCACCCCTCCACTTT. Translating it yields CASSFESSYNSPLHF.

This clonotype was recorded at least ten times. The CDR3 loop reads CASGLSWGLAGRSSYNEQFF. CDR3 nucleotide sequence: TGTGCTAGTGGTTTGTCCTGGGGGCTAGCGGGCCGGAGCTCCTACAATGAGCAGTTCTTC. The V and J genes are TRBV12-5 and TRBJ2-1, with 8 bases fitting TRBD2. Germline assignment: CDR1 LGHNT and CDR2 FRNRAP. The CDR3 is 20 residues long. Trimming took 2 bases from V and 0 from J; bases not matched to a gene: 15.

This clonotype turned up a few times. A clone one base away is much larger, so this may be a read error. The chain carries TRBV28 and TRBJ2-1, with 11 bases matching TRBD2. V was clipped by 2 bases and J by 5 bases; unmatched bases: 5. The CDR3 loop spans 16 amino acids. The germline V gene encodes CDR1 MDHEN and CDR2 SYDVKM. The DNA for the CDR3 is TGTGCCAGCAGTTTACTCTTACTAGCGGGGGACAATGAGCAGTTCTTC. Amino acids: CASSLLLLAGDNEQFF. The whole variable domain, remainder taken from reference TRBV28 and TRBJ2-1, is DVKVTQSSRYLVKRTGEKVFLECVQDMDHENMFWYRQDPGLGLRLIYFSYDVKMKEKGDIPEGYSVSREKKERFSLILESASTNQTSMYLCASSLLLLAGDNEQFFGPGTRLTVL.

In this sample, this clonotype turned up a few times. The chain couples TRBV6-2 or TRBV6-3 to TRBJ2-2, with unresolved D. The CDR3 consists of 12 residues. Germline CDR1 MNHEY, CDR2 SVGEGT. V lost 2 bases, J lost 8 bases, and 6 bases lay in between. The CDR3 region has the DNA TGTGCCAGCAGTTACGACGGTGGGGAGCTGTTTTTT. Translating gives CASSYDGGELFF.

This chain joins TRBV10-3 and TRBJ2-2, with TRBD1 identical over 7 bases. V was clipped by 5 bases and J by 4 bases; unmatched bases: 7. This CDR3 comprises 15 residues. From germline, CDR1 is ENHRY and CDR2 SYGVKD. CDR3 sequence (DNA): TGTGCCATCAGTAAAACGACAGGGAGCACCGGGGAGCTGTTTTTT. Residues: CAISKTTGSTGELFF.

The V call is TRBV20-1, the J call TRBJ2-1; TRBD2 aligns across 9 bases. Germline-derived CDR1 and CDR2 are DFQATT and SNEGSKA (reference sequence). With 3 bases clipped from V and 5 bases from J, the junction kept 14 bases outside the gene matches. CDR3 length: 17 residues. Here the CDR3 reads CSASNPSGTSLDNEQFF. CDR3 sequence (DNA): TGCAGTGCTAGCAATCCCTCCGGGACTAGCCTTGACAATGAGCAGTTCTTC.

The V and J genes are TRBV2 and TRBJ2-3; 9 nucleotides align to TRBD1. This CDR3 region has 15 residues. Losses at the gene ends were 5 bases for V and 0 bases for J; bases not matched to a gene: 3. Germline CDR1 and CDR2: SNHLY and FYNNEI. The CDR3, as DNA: TGTGCCAGCAGTTGGACAGGGGCTAGCACAGATACGCAGTATTTT. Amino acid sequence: CASSWTGASTDTQYF.

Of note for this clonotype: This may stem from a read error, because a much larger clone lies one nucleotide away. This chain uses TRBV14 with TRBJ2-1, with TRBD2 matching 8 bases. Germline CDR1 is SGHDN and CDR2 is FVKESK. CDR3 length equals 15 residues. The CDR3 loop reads CASNQDRGGYNEQFF. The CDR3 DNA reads TGTGCCAGCAACCAAGATCGCGGGGGGTACAATGAGCAGTTCTTC.

CDR3 in amino acids: CASSAGSGGDTGELFF. The CDR3 DNA is TGTGCCAGCAGTGCTGGCTCCGGGGGCGACACCGGGGAGCTGTTTTTT. The V and J genes are TRBV25-1 and TRBJ2-2, with D perhaps TRBD1 or TRBD2 (6 bases each). Germline CDR1 is MGHDK and CDR2 is SYGVNS. Trimming shortened V by 4 bases and J by 3 bases, and 15 bases separated the two germline ends. This CDR3 has 16 residues.

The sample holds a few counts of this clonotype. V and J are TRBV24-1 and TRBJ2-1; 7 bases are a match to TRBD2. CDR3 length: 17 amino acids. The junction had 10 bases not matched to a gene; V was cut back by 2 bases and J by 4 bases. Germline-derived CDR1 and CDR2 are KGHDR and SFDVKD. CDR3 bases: TGTGCCACCAGTGATTCCCCTTCGTTGGGGGGGTACAATGAGCAGTTCTTC. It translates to CATSDSPSLGGYNEQFF.